The 17 T cell receptor beta chains given below trace back to one sample, sequenced in a study of cytomegalovirus exposure and HLA in healthy donors. Clones were read by immunoSEQ multiplex PCR, and TCRdb kept only the in-frame ones, dropping some. The sample contains 250,000 to 400,000 clones, roughly 90% of which appear only once. Sequences were obtained from PBMCs. The source of these receptors is a man aged 25-40 years in good health and CMV-seronegative.

The gene calls are TRBV27 and TRBJ2-5; D possibly corresponds to TRBD1 (6 bases). Germline V gene lookup returns CDR1 MNHEY and CDR2 SMNVEV (reference sequence). The CDR3 is made up of 13 amino acids. The V end was cut by 3 bases, the J end by 5 bases, with 10 bases between. The CDR3 loop reads CASSFGTGETQYF. The CDR3 coding sequence is TGTGCCAGCAGTTTCGGTACAGGGGAGACCCAGTACTTC.

The chain has TRBV19 and TRBJ1-5; D ambiguous. CDR1 is LNHDA and CDR2 is SQIVND in the germline V gene (reference sequence). The V gene lost 10 bases and the J gene lost 2 bases, with 21 bases spanning the gap. The CDR3 contains 16 residues. The CDR3 reads CATGDFWGQGNQPQHF. For the CDR3, the DNA is TGTGCCACCGGGGATTTTTGGGGTCAGGGCAATCAGCCCCAGCATTTT.

The gene calls are TRBV6-1 and TRBJ2-3, with D possibly matching TRBD2 (6 bases). CDR1 is MNHNS and CDR2 is SASEGT in the germline V gene. The CDR3 extends over 14 amino acids. The V gene lost 10 bases and the J gene lost 4 bases, with 18 bases spanning the gap. CDR3 protein: CATTEGIAPDTQYF. The CDR3 DNA follows: TGTGCCACCACGGAGGGTATCGCGCCAGATACGCAGTATTTT.

The chain recombines TRBV7-9 with TRBJ1-2; 7 bases agree with TRBD1. The V segment lost 5 bases and the J segment 2 bases; nucleotides outside the gene matches: 11. This CDR3 spans 16 amino acids. Germline CDR1 SEHNR, CDR2 FQNEAQ (reference sequence). DNA of the CDR3: TGTGCCAGCAGCCTAGACGGGGGACAGCGGAACTATGGCTACACCTTC. Translation gives CASSLDGGQRNYGYTF. Full variable domain (rest looked up from reference TRBV7-9 and TRBJ1-2): DTGVSQNPRHKITKRGQNVTFRCDPISEHNRLYWYRQTLGQGPEFLTYFQNEAQLEKSRLLSDRFSAERPKGSFSTLEIQRTEQGDSAMYLCASSLDGGQRNYGYTFGSGTRLTVV.

This rearrangement joins TRBV5-6 to TRBJ2-5; D unresolved. The germline gives CDR1 SGHDT, CDR2 YYEEEE. There are 13 residues in the CDR3. Trimming stripped 4 bases from V and 3 bases from J, with 10 bases between. CDR3 loop: CASSADPEETQYF. The CDR3 DNA reads TGTGCCAGCAGCGCTGATCCAGAAGAGACCCAGTACTTC.

This clone has just one count. V is TRBV4-3 and J is TRBJ1-2; D ambiguous. The CDR3 totals 12 residues. Trimming pared 1 base from V and 14 bases from J, leaving 14 bases between. Germline V gives CDR1 LGHNA, CDR2 YSLEER. This chain's CDR3 is CASSQAGNWRTF. Written as DNA, the CDR3 is TGCGCCAGCAGCCAAGCGGGGAATTGGAGGACCTTC.

By sample fraction, this clone is medium-sized (0.01 to 0.1%). This chain connects TRBV6-5 to TRBJ1-5; 7 positions match TRBD1. The J segment lost 0 bases and the V segment lost 4 bases, leaving 6 bases of the junction unmatched. The germline CDR1 and CDR2 sequences are MNHEY and SVGAGI. The CDR3 covers 16 residues. CDR3: CASSSIPGGSNQPQHF. Written as DNA, the CDR3 is TGTGCCAGCAGTTCTATTCCAGGGGGTAGCAATCAGCCCCAGCATTTT.

The table lists this clone with a few counts. In nucleotides, the CDR3 is TGTGCCAGCAGCTCTGGGACAGGGTACACCGGGGAGCTGTTTTTT. This gives the protein CASSSGTGYTGELFF. This chain joins TRBV11-3 and TRBJ2-2; 9 bases line up with TRBD1. Germline V gives CDR1 SGHNT, CDR2 YENEEA. The CDR3 runs to 15 residues. Trimming cost V 4 bases and J 3 bases; bases outside gene matches: 3.

V gene TRBV5-1 combines with J gene TRBJ1-5; D possibly corresponds to TRBD1 (6 bases). V gave up 5 bases and J gave up 5 bases, with 20 bases separating them. Germline V gives CDR1 SGHRS, CDR2 YFSETQ. This CDR3 is 16 amino acids long. Here the CDR3 reads CASSKGQNLGDQPQHF. As DNA, the CDR3 is TGCGCCAGCAGTAAAGGACAGAACCTGGGGGATCAGCCCCAGCATTTT.

V usage is TRBV5-8 and J usage is TRBJ1-4; TRBD1 agrees at 8 bases. The CDR3 sequence is 13 residues long. Trimming removed 1 base from V and 10 bases from J; junction bases left unmatched: 3. CDR1 and CDR2 (germline): SGHTS, YDEGEE. In DNA, the CDR3 is TGTGCCAGCAGCTTGACACAGGGGGGAAAACTGTTTTTT. Residues: CASSLTQGGKLFF.

The chain joins TRBV7-9 to TRBJ1-2; 7 positions agree with TRBD1. V lost 1 base to trimming and J lost 0 bases; unmatched junction nucleotides: 8. CDR1 SEHNR and CDR2 FQNEAQ come from the germline V gene (reference sequence). This CDR3 has 17 amino acids. The CDR3, as DNA: TGTGCCAGCAGCTTAGGGGACAGTTGGCCCTCTAACTATGGCTACACCTTC. It translates to CASSLGDSWPSNYGYTF. The full variable domain, rest sourced from reference TRBV7-9 and TRBJ1-2, is DTGVSQNPRHKITKRGQNVTFRCDPISEHNRLYWYRQTLGQGPEFLTYFQNEAQLEKSRLLSDRFSAERPKGSFSTLEIQRTEQGDSAMYLCASSLGDSWPSNYGYTFGSGTRLTVV.

This sequence joins TRBV6-1 and TRBJ2-5, with a tentative D call TRBD1 (8 bases). Germline V gene data show CDR1 as MNHNS and CDR2 as SASEGT. This CDR3 is 13 amino acids long. V dropped 6 bases and J dropped 4 bases, with 12 bases sitting between them. CDR3 nucleotides: TGTGCCAGCAGACACAGGGGGGGAGAGACCCAGTACTTC. It translates to CASRHRGGETQYF.

The V call is TRBV4-3, the J call TRBJ1-1; TRBD1 agrees at 10 bases. Trimming removed 1 base from V and 1 base from J; junction bases left unmatched: 6. The CDR3 runs 17 residues. In germline, CDR1 is LGHNA, CDR2 YSLEER. CDR3 in amino acids: CASSQVGGQGGNTEAFF. The CDR3 bases are TGCGCCAGCAGCCAAGTGGGCGGACAGGGGGGGAACACTGAAGCTTTCTTT.

This clone appeared once. The chain combines TRBV5-1 with TRBJ2-3; 9 nucleotides match TRBD2. V lost 3 bases to trimming and J lost 0 bases; unmatched junction nucleotides: 2. The CDR3 runs 15 residues. Germline V CDR1 and CDR2: SGHRS, YFSETQ. In DNA, the CDR3 is TGCGCCAGCAGCTCGCGGGGGGGAAGCACAGATACGCAGTATTTT. This codes for CASSSRGGSTDTQYF.

The rearrangement uses TRBV19 and TRBJ2-3; 9 bases fit TRBD1. This CDR3 spans 15 amino acids. V lost 5 bases and J lost 1; bases outside the gene matches: 4. CDR1 is LNHDA, CDR2 SQIVND, per germline (reference sequence). The CDR3 reads CASSVTGGGTDTQYF. The CDR3 coding sequence is TGTGCCAGTAGTGTTACAGGGGGCGGCACAGATACGCAGTATTTT.

The count of this clone is one. J is TRBJ2-3 and V is TRBV4-1, with 10 nucleotides matching TRBD2. The CDR3 length is 16 residues. Germline assignment: CDR1 MGHRA and CDR2 YSYEKL. J was trimmed by 3 bases and V by 2 bases; bases with no gene match: 5. DNA of the CDR3: TGCGCCAGCAGCCAAACGAGCGGGGGGGCAACAGATACGCAGTATTTT. This codes for CASSQTSGGATDTQYF.

Only a few counts were recorded for this clone. The chain has TRBV6-1 and TRBJ1-2; TRBD1 agrees at 8 bases. Germline V CDR1 and CDR2: MNHNS, SASEGT. The junction had 9 bases not matched to a gene; V was cut back by 1 base and J by 8 bases. The CDR3 is 15 residues long. CDR3 sequence reads: CASSEGSGQGGGYTF. The CDR3 coding sequence is TGTGCCAGCAGTGAAGGTTCAGGACAGGGCGGAGGCTACACCTTC.